A single sample gave rise to the 26 T cell receptor beta chains below, sequenced in a study of shared clonotypes between healthy human individuals (dated by TCRdb to the early 2020s). Libraries came from the immunoSEQ multiplex PCR assay. This is the immuneACCESS table as TCRdb keeps it, with only in-frame sequences that have V and J called. A part of the clones is gone; compared with another copy, unresolved V genes explain less than half, and the rest is unexplained. This sample is represented by about 2.2 million clones; just under 95% of them were singletons. Of the sample, about 1.7% is held by the ten largest clones. CD8 naive samples consisted of CD45RO-negative cells that were positively selected for CCR7, yielding a CD45RA+CCR7+ population without TemRA cells. Sequenced material: naive CD8+ T cells from PBMCs. This sample's cell subset or site label indicates: CD45RA+CCR7+. All receptors derive from a man aged 18 to 35 in good health. Some clones in this sample may be carry-over from other donors' samples.

The chain carries TRBV23-1 and TRBJ1-1; D is unclear. TRBV23-1 is sorted into the ORF group, with uncertain function. V lost 4 bases and J 1 base, leaving 7 bases between the germline ends. This CDR3 has 13 residues. DNA of the CDR3: TGCGCCAGCAGTCGGCGAGGGAACACTGAAGCTTTCTTT. Translated: CASSRRGNTEAFF.

This clone was recorded once. The chain recombines TRBV7-2 with TRBJ2-3; TRBD1 agrees at 11 bases. The V gene end was trimmed by 1 base and the J gene end by 4 bases; junction bases not matched to a gene: 1. Germline CDR1 SGHTA, CDR2 FQGNSA. This CDR3 is 15 amino acids long. The CDR3 DNA follows: TGTGCCAGCAGCTTAGGGACAGGGGGCGCAGATACGCAGTATTTT. Residues: CASSLGTGGADTQYF. Supplemented by reference TRBV7-2 and TRBJ2-3, the full variable domain reads GAGVSQSPSNKVTEKGKDVELRCDPISGHTALYWYRQSLGQGLEFLIYFQGNSAPDKSGLPSDRFSAERTGGSVSTLTIQRTQQEDSAVYLCASSLGTGGADTQYFGPGTRLTVL.

V gene TRBV5-1 combines with J gene TRBJ2-7; D possibly corresponds to TRBD1 (6 bases). Germline CDR1 SGHRS, CDR2 YFSETQ. V dropped 3 bases and J dropped 4 bases, with 11 bases sitting between them. CDR3 length: 13 residues. The CDR3 bases are TGCGCCAGCAGCTCCTCGGACAGATACGAGCAGTACTTC. Its translation is CASSSSDRYEQYF.

The rearrangement uses TRBV7-9 and TRBJ1-5, with a tentative D call TRBD1 (5 bases). The CDR3 is 12 amino acids. The germline gives CDR1 SEHNR, CDR2 FQNEAQ (reference sequence). Trimming removed 8 bases from V and 9 bases from J, with 14 bases in between. The DNA of the CDR3 is TGTGCCAGCGGGGCGGCCACGGGGCCCCAGCATTTT. This encodes CASGAATGPQHF.

The rearrangement uses TRBV19 and TRBJ1-1; the D is unclear. Germline V gene sequence: CDR1 LNHDA, CDR2 SQIVND (reference sequence). Trimming took 5 bases from V and 0 from J, leaving 13 bases between them. The CDR3 extends over 15 amino acids. CDR3 sequence reads: CASSSSPAMNTEAFF. CDR3 nucleotide sequence: TGTGCCAGTAGTTCCTCTCCAGCTATGAACACTGAAGCTTTCTTT. Supplemented by reference TRBV19 and TRBJ1-1, the full variable domain reads DGGITQSPKYLFRKEGQNVTLSCEQNLNHDAMYWYRQDPGQGLRLIYYSQIVNDFQKGDIAEGYSVSREKKESFPLTVTSAQKNPTAFYLCASSSSPAMNTEAFFGQGTRLTVV.

The chain has TRBV5-1 and TRBJ2-3; 7 nucleotides line up with TRBD1. There are 13 residues in the CDR3. Germline V gene sequence: CDR1 SGHRS, CDR2 YFSETQ. The junction had 3 bases not matched to a gene; V was cut back by 4 bases and J by 4 bases. CDR3 in amino acids: CASSEGQADTQYF. CDR3 in DNA: TGCGCCAGCAGCGAAGGACAGGCAGATACGCAGTATTTT.

This chain links TRBV25-1 with TRBJ2-7; perhaps TRBD1 as D (6 bases). In germline, CDR1 is MGHDK, CDR2 SYGVNS. With 5 bases removed from V and 0 bases from J, the gap between germline ends came to 11 bases. CDR3 size: 14 residues. The chain's CDR3 is CASSRGHSSYEQYF. The DNA for the CDR3 is TGTGCCAGCAGTAGGGGACACAGCTCCTACGAGCAGTACTTC.

This chain uses TRBV5-6 with TRBJ2-7; 8 bases map to TRBD1. The J segment lost 3 bases and the V segment lost 1 base, leaving 6 bases of the junction unmatched. Per the germline V gene, CDR1 is SGHDT and CDR2 is YYEEEE. CDR3 length: 15 amino acids. CDR3 loop: CASSLQNRGVYEQYF. In DNA form, the CDR3 reads TGTGCCAGCAGCTTGCAAAACAGGGGGGTCTACGAGCAGTACTTC.

This sequence joins TRBV6-5 and TRBJ1-6, with a weak D call TRBD1 (5 bases). Germline CDR1 reads MNHEY; CDR2 reads SVGAGI. The CDR3 spans 14 residues. Deletions cut 5 bases from V and 4 bases from J, with 9 bases between. DNA of the CDR3: TGTGCCAGCAGTCCCGGGGGGTATAATTCACCCCTCCACTTT. Translation: CASSPGGYNSPLHF.

The chain employs TRBV28 and TRBJ2-1; D gene unclear. Looked up from germline, CDR1 is MDHEN and CDR2 is SYDVKM. The length of the CDR3 is 19 residues. Deletions cut 4 bases from V and 0 bases from J, with 22 bases between. CDR3 nucleotide sequence: TGTGCCAGCAGTTCATCTTTTATTACCGCCACCCTCTCCTACAATGAGCAGTTCTTC. Its protein product is CASSSSFITATLSYNEQFF.

V and J are TRBV13 and TRBJ2-7; D is perhaps TRBD2 (5 bases). The CDR3 has 15 amino acids. CDR1 is PRHDT, CDR2 FYEKMQ, per germline (reference sequence). Trimming removed 5 bases at V and 4 bases at J, with 18 bases between. The CDR3 reads CASSPRGSGLYEQYF. CDR3 coding DNA: TGTGCCAGCAGCCCTCGGGGATCGGGGTTGTACGAGCAGTACTTC.

With respect to this clone: The sample has other DNA sequences that encode this CDR3 too. The CDR3: CASSYSYNEQFF. CDR3 nucleotide sequence: TGTGCCAGCAGTTATTCCTACAATGAGCAGTTCTTC. J is TRBJ2-1 and V is TRBV2; D call uncertain. V dropped 5 bases and J dropped 1 base, with 3 bases sitting between them. CDR1 is SNHLY and CDR2 is FYNNEI in the germline V gene. The CDR3 is made up of 12 amino acids. Together with reference TRBV2 and TRBJ2-1, the CDR3 gives the full variable domain: EPEVTQTPSHQVTQMGQEVILRCVPISNHLYFYWYRQILGQKVEFLVSFYNNEISEKSEIFDDQFSVERPDGSNFTLKIRSTKLEDSAMYFCASSYSYNEQFFGPGTRLTVL.

The chain employs TRBV7-9 and TRBJ2-2; 10 bases are a match to TRBD2. This CDR3 contains 16 residues. Germline lookup yields CDR1 SEHNR and CDR2 FQNEAQ (reference sequence). V shed 4 bases, J shed 6 bases, and the junction held 8 bases outside the gene matches. DNA for the CDR3: TGTGCCAGCAGCTCTAGGAGCGGGAGGGCCGCCGGGGAGCTGTTTTTT. This translates into CASSSRSGRAAGELFF.

V is TRBV13 and J is TRBJ1-4; D might be TRBD1 (5 bases). With 2 bases removed from V and 6 bases from J, the gap between germline ends came to 16 bases. Per the germline V gene, CDR1 is PRHDT and CDR2 is FYEKMQ (reference sequence). The CDR3 contains 16 residues. The CDR3 DNA reads TGTGCCAGCAGCTTAACGTTGCGAGGGGATCATGAAAAACTGTTTTTT. This sequence encodes CASSLTLRGDHEKLFF. The full variable domain, completed using reference TRBV13 and TRBJ1-4, is AAGVIQSPRHLIKEKRETATLKCYPIPRHDTVYWYQQGPGQDPQFLISFYEKMQSDKGSIPDRFSAQQFSDYHSELNMSSLELGDSALYFCASSLTLRGDHEKLFFGSGTQLSVL.

The chain uses TRBV30 and TRBJ2-7; TRBD2 might be the D (6 bases). This CDR3 is 11 amino acids long. Germline V lookup: CDR1 GTSNPN, CDR2 SVGIG (reference sequence). The V gene lost 5 bases and the J gene lost 6 bases, with 11 bases spanning the gap. CDR3 nucleotide sequence: TGTGCCTGGGCCGTGGGGGGCGAGCAGTACTTC. Translating gives CAWAVGGEQYF.

Here the CDR3 DNA reads TGTGCCAGCAGATCCTACCGTGGGTATGCAGATACGCAGTATTTT. The encoded protein is CASRSYRGYADTQYF. The chain is built from TRBV5-4 and TRBJ2-3; D gene unclear. The CDR3 is 15 residues long. Trimming cost V 5 bases and J 4 bases, with 17 bases left between them. The germline V gene encodes CDR1 SGHNT and CDR2 YYREEE (reference sequence).

On this clone itself: Other DNA sequences in this sample translate to the same CDR3. The genes are TRBV5-1 and TRBJ2-2; D is perhaps TRBD1 (5 bases). Per the germline V gene, CDR1 is SGHRS and CDR2 is YFSETQ. The CDR3 runs to 15 residues. With 1 base removed from V and 0 bases from J, the gap between germline ends came to 7 bases. The CDR3 DNA follows: TGCGCCAGCAGCTTGAGGGGCCCGAACACCGGGGAGCTGTTTTTT. Translation gives CASSLRGPNTGELFF.

This CDR3 is CASSFIGAGNEQFF. The DNA for the CDR3 is TGTGCCAGCAGTTTCATCGGGGCCGGGAATGAGCAGTTCTTC. The gene calls are TRBV27 and TRBJ2-1, with D possibly being TRBD1 or TRBD2 (5 bases each). V lost 3 bases, J lost 7 bases, and 13 bases lay in between. This CDR3 region has 14 residues. Germline V gives CDR1 MNHEY, CDR2 SMNVEV (reference sequence).

This clone has a handful of counts. This chain links TRBV9 with TRBJ1-1; 7 bases map to TRBD1. The V gene end was trimmed by 3 bases and the J gene end by 4 bases; junction bases not matched to a gene: 3. The CDR3 has 13 residues. Germline loops: CDR1 SGDLS, CDR2 YYNGEE. In nucleotides, the CDR3 is TGTGCCAGCAGCGCGGCAGGGGGCACTGAAGCTTTCTTT. Amino acids: CASSAAGGTEAFF. The entire variable domain, with the rest obtained from reference TRBV9 and TRBJ1-1, is as follows: DSGVTQTPKHLITATGQRVTLRCSPRSGDLSVYWYQQSLDQGLQFLIQYYNGEERAKGNILERFSAQQFPDLHSELNLSSLELGDSALYFCASSAAGGTEAFFGQGTRLTVV.

This chain connects TRBV28 to TRBJ2-5, with D uncertain. Germline loops: CDR1 MDHEN, CDR2 SYDVKM. V shed 6 bases and J shed 0 bases, with 17 bases lying between them. This CDR3 has 16 amino acids. The CDR3 loop reads CASSLFGITYQETQYF. The CDR3 DNA sequence: TGTGCCAGCAGCCTCTTCGGAATTACGTACCAAGAGACCCAGTACTTC.

V gene TRBV9 combines with J gene TRBJ2-7, with TRBD2 as a possible D gene (6 bases). V was shortened by 4 bases and J by 3 bases, with 17 bases between the two germline ends. Germline-derived CDR1 and CDR2 are SGDLS and YYNGEE. The length of the CDR3 is 15 residues. CDR3 nucleotide sequence: TGTGCCAGCAGCATCCGGGCCGGGGGATTCTACGAGCAGTACTTC. Its translation: CASSIRAGGFYEQYF.

This chain uses TRBV9 with TRBJ2-5; 15 bases match TRBD2. Trimming at V came to 5 bases and at J to 2 bases, leaving 16 bases not matched to a gene. Looked up from germline, CDR1 is SGDLS and CDR2 is YYNGEE. The CDR3 consists of 20 residues. CDR3 protein: CASSPQHGLAGGPFQETQYF. The CDR3 coding sequence is TGTGCCAGCAGTCCACAACACGGACTAGCGGGAGGGCCGTTTCAAGAGACCCAGTACTTC.

CDR3 sequence: CASAPFGSYPGQGYGYTF. The DNA of the CDR3 is TGTGCCAGCGCTCCCTTTGGGTCCTACCCGGGACAGGGGTATGGCTACACCTTC. The genes are TRBV27 and TRBJ1-2; 10 bases align to TRBD1. The CDR3 extends over 18 amino acids. Trimming at V came to 8 bases and at J to 5 bases, leaving 20 bases not matched to a gene. Germline CDR1 and CDR2: MNHEY and SMNVEV (reference sequence).

The chain combines TRBV28 with TRBJ2-7, with D possibly being TRBD1 or TRBD2 (5 bases each). The germline CDR1 and CDR2 sequences are MDHEN and SYDVKM. This CDR3 has 12 amino acids. Trimming pared 7 bases from V and 2 bases from J, leaving 9 bases between. CDR3 sequence: CASKRGAYEQYF. CDR3 nucleotides: TGTGCCAGCAAGAGGGGAGCCTACGAGCAGTACTTC.

This sequence joins TRBV11-2 and TRBJ2-1; the D gene could be TRBD1 or TRBD2 (5 bases each). Germline values: CDR1 SGHAT, CDR2 FQNNGV. Trimming took off 2 bases at V and 4 bases at J, with 15 bases between the two ends. This CDR3 comprises 16 residues. The CDR3 protein is CASSLRGAPGYNEQFF. DNA for the CDR3: TGTGCCAGCAGCTTACGAGGGGCCCCGGGATACAATGAGCAGTTCTTC.

V and J are TRBV5-1 and TRBJ1-1; possibly TRBD1 for D (5 bases). The CDR3 is made up of 14 amino acids. Germline loops: CDR1 SGHRS, CDR2 YFSETQ. Deletions cut 5 bases from V and 0 bases from J, with 11 bases between. CDR3 sequence (DNA): TGCGCCAGCAGTCCGGACATCATGAACACTGAAGCTTTCTTT. Its translation is CASSPDIMNTEAFF.